This T cell receptor (beta chain) was sequenced for a study of blood T cell repertoires in COVID-19 (dated by TCRdb to 2018 to 2020). Regarding the study in general: Samples from collaborators originated in the United States, Italy and Spain and spanned both the acute and convalescent phases of COVID-19. The prospective study material was composed of cDNA or gDNA derived from T cells, B-cell-depleted T cells, or PBMCs. The repertoires were released in a freely available public database meant as a resource for research on the immune response to SARS-CoV-2. Subjects who had been exposed to COVID-19, were actively infected with it, or had recovered from it provided the deeply sampled blood TCRbeta repertoires that made up the dataset. Where available, HLA class I and class II types were taken from metadata supplied by the sample provider and were not determined by assay-based typing. The samples were drawn from the first 160 participants of the ongoing ImmuneRACE study and from 950 to 1,500 subjects provided by 6 global collaborators. Sample metadata almost always included a de-identified subject ID, COVID-19 status, age in years and sex. The paper's findings and limits, for the study overall: The quantity of clinical and demographic metadata differed by source and by participant and was supplied without curation.

CDR1 is given as SGHTS and CDR2 as YDEGEE, both from the germline V gene. The CDR3 covers 16 residues, taking in both the cysteine and the phenylalanine. Of the read, only the CDR3 DNA is kept; its 48 bases are in frame from base 1. Trimming costs V 4 bases and J 0 bases, and their ends lie 15 bases apart. Whole blood was collected in K2EDTA tubes by collaborating institutions according to the institutions' own protocols. Collaborator samples were shipped for TCRbeta analysis as frozen whole blood, isolated PBMCs, or DNA extracted from either sample type. TCRbeta CDR3 regions were amplified from genomic DNA by means of the immunoSEQ Assay, a bias-controlled multiplex PCR. Concerning the study's data processing: Nucleated cell counts per sample were estimated from amplification of reference gene primers within the assay. To quantify the absolute abundance of each unique TCRbeta CDR3 rearrangement, sequence reads were collapsed and filtered. For each sample, productive Simpson clonality was calculated as the square root of Simpson's diversity index over productive rearrangements. Entries here come from immuneACCESS through TCRdb and include only in-frame sequences with V and J called. Some clones fail to appear in such tables; in the studies checked, an unresolved V gene covers under half of the shortfall, and the cause of the remainder is unknown. V and J calls plus clone size are reproduced from that table; the DNA served to infer D and trimming. Here the sample has tens of thousands of clones; approximately 89% occur a single time. Approximately 28% of the sample comes from the top ten.

A note on this clone: Its antigen target is currently unknown. No much larger clone is present one base from it, and per-base qualities are unavailable.

This clonotype was sampled from a woman older than 75 with acute or convalescent COVID-19. Sequenced material: peripheral blood. Recombination linked TRBV5-8 to TRBJ2-3; TRBD1 is a possible D gene, resting on 6 matching bases. The encoded CDR3 is CASSAGQIVSTDTQYF. The nucleotide sequence reads TGTGCCAGCAGCGCAGGACAGATAGTTAGCACAGATACGCAGTATTTT.